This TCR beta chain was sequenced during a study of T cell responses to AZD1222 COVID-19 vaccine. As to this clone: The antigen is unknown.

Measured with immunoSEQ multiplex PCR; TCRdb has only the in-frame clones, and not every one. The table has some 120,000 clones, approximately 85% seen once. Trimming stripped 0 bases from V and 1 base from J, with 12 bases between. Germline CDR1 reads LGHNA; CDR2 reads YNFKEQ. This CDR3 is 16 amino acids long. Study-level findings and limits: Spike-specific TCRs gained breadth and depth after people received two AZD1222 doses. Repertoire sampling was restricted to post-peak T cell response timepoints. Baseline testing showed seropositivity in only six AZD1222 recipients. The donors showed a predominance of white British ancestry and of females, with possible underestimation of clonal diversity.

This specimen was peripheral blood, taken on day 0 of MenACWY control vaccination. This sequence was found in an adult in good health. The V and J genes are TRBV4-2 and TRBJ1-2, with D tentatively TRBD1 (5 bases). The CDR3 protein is CASSQDPTGINYGYTF. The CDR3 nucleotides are TGTGCCAGCAGCCAAGATCCTACAGGAATTAACTATGGCTACACCTTC.